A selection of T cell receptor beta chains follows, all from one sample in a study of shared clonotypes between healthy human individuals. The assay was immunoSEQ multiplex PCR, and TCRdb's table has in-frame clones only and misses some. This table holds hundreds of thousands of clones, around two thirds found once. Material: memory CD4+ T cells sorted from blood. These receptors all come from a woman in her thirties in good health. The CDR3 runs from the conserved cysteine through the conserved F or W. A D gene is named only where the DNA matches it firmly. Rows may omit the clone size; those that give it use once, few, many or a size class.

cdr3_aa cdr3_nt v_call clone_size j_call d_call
CASSPGERQGAPHEQYF TGTGCCAGCAGCCCGGGAGAAAGACAGGGGGCCCCCCACGAGCAGTACTTC TRBV9 - TRBJ2-7 TRBD1
CASSFGQGDEKLFF TGTGCCAGCAGCTTCGGACAGGGAGATGAAAAACTGTTTTTT TRBV5-4 - TRBJ1-4 TRBD1
CASSFGTGGITQYF TGCGCCAGCAGCTTTGGGACAGGGGGCATTACGCAGTATTTT TRBV5-1 few TRBJ2-3 TRBD1
CASSEIGEKLFF TGTGCCAGCAGTGAAATCGGGGAAAAACTGTTTTTT TRBV6-1 - TRBJ1-4 -
CASSLWGIYEQYF TGTGCCAGCAGCTTGTGGGGGATCTACGAGCAGTACTTC TRBV5-4 - TRBJ2-7 -
CASSFRGTGAAYGYTF TGTGCCAGCAGCTTCAGAGGGACAGGGGCCGCCTATGGCTACACCTTC TRBV5-5 - TRBJ1-2 TRBD1
CASSTLLNEQFF TGCGCCAGCAGTACCCTTCTGAATGAGCAGTTCTTC TRBV10-1 - TRBJ2-1 -
CASSMRLANTGELFF TGTGCCAGCTCGATGAGGCTAGCCAACACCGGGGAGCTGTTTTTT TRBV18 - TRBJ2-2 -
CASRWGGNTGELFF TGTGCCAGCCGTTGGGGAGGGAACACCGGGGAGCTGTTTTTT TRBV2 few TRBJ2-2 -
CASRDSLTYNEQFF TGTGCCAGCAGGGACAGTCTTACCTACAATGAGCAGTTCTTC TRBV9 many TRBJ2-1 -
CASSWTSRDYNEQFF TGCGCCAGCAGCTGGACTAGCCGCGACTACAATGAGCAGTTCTTC TRBV5-1 few TRBJ2-1 TRBD2
CASSYGAGNQPQHF TGTGCCAGCAGTTACGGGGCAGGGAACCAGCCCCAGCATTTT TRBV6-5 once TRBJ1-5 -
CASSERGGDSGEQFF TGTGCCAGCAGCGAGCGGGGGGGGGACTCGGGTGAGCAGTTCTTC TRBV7-7 - TRBJ2-1 TRBD2
CASSLLAGAAETQYF TGTGCCAGCAGCTTGCTAGCGGGAGCAGCAGAGACCCAGTACTTC TRBV7-8 many TRBJ2-5 TRBD2
CASSFGTGDYEQYF TGTGCCAGTAGTTTTGGGACAGGGGACTACGAGCAGTACTTC TRBV19 once TRBJ2-7 TRBD1
CASSLERKNTEAFF TGTGCCAGCAGCTTAGAGCGGAAGAACACTGAAGCTTTCTTT TRBV7-9 - TRBJ1-1 -
CASHGGRGEKLFF TGTGCCAGCCATGGGGGGCGTGGTGAAAAACTGTTTTTT TRBV28 - TRBJ1-4 -
CASSPPDGYGYTF TGTGCCAGCAGCCCCCCTGACGGATATGGCTACACCTTC TRBV5-4 - TRBJ1-2 -
CASSLTYVAGAYNEQFF TGTGCCAGCAGCTTAACTTACGTAGCGGGAGCCTACAATGAGCAGTTCTTC TRBV7-3 - TRBJ2-1 TRBD2
CASSGTSGPAFF TGTGCCAGCAGTGGTACATCAGGGCCGGCTTTCTTT TRBV25-1 once TRBJ1-1 -
CASSPFGTSSTDTQYF TGTGCCAGCTCACCATTTGGGACAAGTAGCACAGATACGCAGTATTTT TRBV18 - TRBJ2-3 -
CASGLLAGDMNTEAFF TGTGCTAGTGGTTTACTTGCAGGGGACATGAACACTGAAGCTTTCTTT TRBV12-5 - TRBJ1-1 -
CASSSPGLAIYNEQFF TGTGCCAGCAGCTCGCCCGGACTAGCGATCTACAATGAGCAGTTCTTC TRBV7-2 few TRBJ2-1 TRBD2
CAIRGAGGSLYEQYF TGTGCCATCAGAGGGGCCGGGGGGTCCCTCTACGAGCAGTACTTC TRBV10-3 - TRBJ2-7 TRBD2
CASSLKSRRLAGVRETQYF TGTGCCAGCAGCTTAAAATCGCGACGACTAGCGGGTGTCCGGGAGACCCAGTACTTC TRBV7-9 - TRBJ2-5 TRBD2
CASSLADGDGIQYF TGCGCCAGCAGCTTGGCCGACGGGGATGGCATTCAGTACTTC TRBV5-1 - TRBJ2-4 -
CASSQEARGGNGYTF TGTGCCAGCAGCCAAGAGGCCCGGGGAGGGAATGGCTACACCTTC TRBV4-2 - TRBJ1-2 -
CASSLPTGRGEKLFF TGTGCCAGCAGTTTACCCACGGGGAGGGGTGAAAAACTGTTTTTT TRBV28 few TRBJ1-4 -
CASSPRQGDEQYF TGTGCCAGCTCACCAAGACAGGGAGACGAGCAGTACTTC TRBV18 - TRBJ2-7 TRBD1
CASSQDKNTGELFF TGTGCCAGCAGCCAAGACAAAAACACCGGGGAGCTGTTTTTT TRBV4-2 - TRBJ2-2 -
CASSQAERPSYNEQFF TGTGCCAGCAGCCAAGCAGAGCGACCGTCCTACAATGAGCAGTTCTTC TRBV14 - TRBJ2-1 -
CASSLGGSYGYTF TGTGCCAGCAGCTTAGGTGGCAGCTATGGCTACACCTTC TRBV7-9 once TRBJ1-2 -
CASSPTPSSKKLFF TGTGCCAGTAGCCCGACACCCAGTTCAAAAAAACTGTTTTTT TRBV19 - TRBJ1-4 -
CAISAMGPKYGYTF TGTGCCATCAGTGCCATGGGACCGAAATATGGCTACACCTTC TRBV10-3 - TRBJ1-2 -
CASGRGSWRETQYF TGTGCCAGCGGTAGGGGGTCCTGGCGAGAGACCCAGTACTTC TRBV28 - TRBJ2-5 -
CSVNIGTYTGELFF TGCAGCGTCAACATAGGGACTTACACCGGGGAGCTGTTTTTT TRBV29-1 - TRBJ2-2 -
CASSLEGGSLNTGELFF TGCGCCAGCAGCTTGGAGGGTGGTTCTCTTAACACCGGGGAGCTGTTTTTT TRBV5-1 - TRBJ2-2 -
CASTPNRANSYEQYF TGTGCCAGCACCCCAAACAGGGCCAACTCCTACGAGCAGTACTTC TRBV28 - TRBJ2-7 -
CASSYSRVNTEAFF TGTGCCAGCAGTTACTCCCGAGTGAACACTGAAGCTTTCTTT TRBV6-5 - TRBJ1-1 -
CASSTPAGERREQYF TGTGCCAGCAGTACCCCAGCGGGAGAGCGGCGCGAGCAGTACTTC TRBV6-5 few TRBJ2-7 TRBD2
CASSFISGSVEQFF TGTGCCAGCAGCTTCATTAGCGGGAGTGTTGAGCAGTTCTTC TRBV7-9 - TRBJ2-1 TRBD2
CASSWGLGKPPSGELFF TGTGCCAGCAGTTGGGGGCTAGGGAAACCCCCCTCCGGGGAGCTGTTTTTT TRBV28 - TRBJ2-2 -
CASSLSTSYQPQHF TGTGCCAGCAGTTTATCCACCTCCTATCAGCCCCAGCATTTT TRBV27 - TRBJ1-5 -
CASSHPGQGARDSNQPQHF TGTGCCAGCAGCCACCCGGGACAGGGGGCGAGGGATAGCAATCAGCCCCAGCATTTT TRBV5-6 few TRBJ1-5 TRBD1